Presented here are 11 T cell receptor beta chains from one specimen sequenced in a study of T cell changes during pregnancy in multiple sclerosis. Repertoires were generated with immunoSEQ multiplex PCR, while TCRdb's copy carries only in-frame clones and drops some. The sample has under 65,000 clones, roughly nine tenths seen once. The sample in question was peripheral blood, obtained in the first trimester of pregnancy. The origin of the receptors is a female donor in good health, enrolled as a control in a pregnancy study.

The rearrangement joins TRBV14 to TRBJ1-2; TRBD1 matches at 11 bases. V lost 4 bases and J lost 4; bases outside the gene matches: 5. The CDR3 runs to 15 residues. Germline CDR1 reads SGHDN; CDR2 reads FVKESK. CDR3 sequence: CASSPDRGLPYGYTF. The CDR3 DNA sequence: TGTGCCAGCAGCCCGGACAGGGGGCTCCCCTATGGCTACACCTTC.

This clone was observed once. The chain joins TRBV4-1 to TRBJ1-1, with D perhaps matching TRBD1 (6 bases). V lost 0 bases, J lost 0 bases, and 11 bases lay in between. CDR1 and CDR2 from the germline V gene are MGHRA and YSYEKL. This CDR3 has 16 amino acids. The CDR3 is CASSQDGAGVNTEAFF. The DNA of the CDR3 is TGCGCCAGCAGCCAAGATGGGGCAGGGGTGAACACTGAAGCTTTCTTT.

V usage is TRBV7-6 and J usage is TRBJ2-3, with D perhaps TRBD2 (7 bases). The V and J ends lost 6 bases and 5 bases respectively, with 15 bases between them. The CDR3 runs to 14 residues. Germline V gene data show CDR1 as SGHVS and CDR2 as FNYEAQ. In nucleotides, the CDR3 is TGTGCCAGCAGGAGGGGGGGGGCCGAAGATACGCAGTATTTT. Protein product: CASRRGGAEDTQYF.

This clone was picked up a small number of times. The chain has TRBV2 and TRBJ2-1, with D perhaps matching TRBD1 (5 bases). The CDR3 totals 14 residues. V lost 6 bases and J 0 bases, leaving 9 bases between the germline ends. Germline V CDR1 and CDR2: SNHLY, FYNNEI. CDR3 sequence (DNA): TGTGCCAGCAGGGGGCAGTTCTCCTACAATGAGCAGTTCTTC. This codes for CASRGQFSYNEQFF.

The V call is TRBV27, the J call TRBJ1-4; D possibly corresponds to TRBD1 (6 bases). V was cut by 4 bases and J by 6 bases, with 6 bases left in between. The CDR3 is 12 amino acids. Germline-derived CDR1 and CDR2 are MNHEY and SMNVEV (reference sequence). The chain's CDR3 is CASSSGDEKLFF. The CDR3 DNA follows: TGTGCCAGCAGTTCAGGGGATGAAAAACTGTTTTTT.

This clone was seen a few times. This chain connects TRBV11-2 to TRBJ2-7; weak D call: TRBD2 (6 bases). The CDR3 spans 14 residues. CDR1 is SGHAT and CDR2 is FQNNGV in the germline V gene. V was pared by 5 bases and J by 0 bases, with 11 bases between. This CDR3 is CASSRDWLSYEQYF. CDR3 nucleotides: TGTGCCAGCAGCCGGGACTGGCTCTCCTACGAGCAGTACTTC.

The chain combines TRBV10-3 with TRBJ1-5; D possibly corresponds to TRBD1 (5 bases). The V and J ends lost 2 bases and 0 bases respectively, with 8 bases between them. Germline V gene lookup returns CDR1 ENHRY and CDR2 SYGVKD. The CDR3 has 15 amino acids. CDR3 coding DNA: TGTGCCATCAGTGAGGGGGCATATAGCAATCAGCCCCAGCATTTT. The encoded protein is CAISEGAYSNQPQHF.

This chain joins TRBV7-8 and TRBJ1-1, with D perhaps TRBD1 (6 bases). Germline V gene sequence: CDR1 SGHVS, CDR2 FQNEAQ. Trimming pared 1 base from V and 1 base from J, leaving 7 bases between. The CDR3 consists of 14 residues. The DNA of the CDR3 is TGTGCCAGCAGCTTAGTAGGGGGGAACACTGAAGCTTTCTTT. Translated: CASSLVGGNTEAFF.

This rearrangement joins TRBV6-6 to TRBJ1-4, with D perhaps TRBD1 (6 bases). V lost 4 bases and J 10 bases, leaving 16 bases between the germline ends. The CDR3 runs 14 residues. The germline V gene encodes CDR1 MNHNY and CDR2 SVGAGI (reference sequence). The chain's CDR3 is CASSLGQGLGKLFF. The CDR3, as DNA: TGTGCCAGCAGTTTGGGGCAGGGGTTAGGAAAACTGTTTTTT.

This chain uses TRBV6-5 with TRBJ1-2; tentative D call: TRBD1 (6 bases). The CDR3 length is 13 residues. Germline V gene data show CDR1 as MNHEY and CDR2 as SVGAGI. Trimming stripped 4 bases from V and 6 bases from J, with 12 bases between. In DNA form, the CDR3 reads TGTGCCAGCAGTTGGGACATGGGCAATGGCTACACCTTC. Protein product: CASSWDMGNGYTF.

The chain is built from TRBV11-2 and TRBJ2-3, with 7 bases identical to TRBD1. The ends lost 11 bases at V and 0 bases at J; junction bases unmatched: 8. The CDR3 is 14 amino acids. The germline CDR1 and CDR2 sequences are SGHAT and FQNNGV. The CDR3 sequence is CASTKGQSTDTQYF. Written as DNA, the CDR3 is TGTGCCTCTACCAAGGGACAGAGCACAGATACGCAGTATTTT.